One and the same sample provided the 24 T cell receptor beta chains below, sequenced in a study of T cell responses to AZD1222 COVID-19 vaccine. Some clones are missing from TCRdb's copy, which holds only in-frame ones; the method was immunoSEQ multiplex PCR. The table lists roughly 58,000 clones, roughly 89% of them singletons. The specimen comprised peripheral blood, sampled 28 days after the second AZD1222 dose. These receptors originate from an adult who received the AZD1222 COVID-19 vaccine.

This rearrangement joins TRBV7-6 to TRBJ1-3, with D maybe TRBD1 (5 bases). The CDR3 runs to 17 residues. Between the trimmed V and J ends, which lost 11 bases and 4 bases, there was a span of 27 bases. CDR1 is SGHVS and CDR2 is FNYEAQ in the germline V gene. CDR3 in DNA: TGTGCCGTACAAGGGGCCCCCCAGGGCGCAGCGGGAAACACCATATATTTT. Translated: CAVQGAPQGAAGNTIYF. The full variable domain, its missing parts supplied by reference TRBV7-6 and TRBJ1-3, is GAGVSQSPRYKVTKRGQDVALRCDPISGHVSLYWYRQALGQGPEFLTYFNYEAQQDKSGLPNDRFSAERPEGSISTLTIQRTEQRDSAMYRCAVQGAPQGAAGNTIYFGEGSWLTVV.

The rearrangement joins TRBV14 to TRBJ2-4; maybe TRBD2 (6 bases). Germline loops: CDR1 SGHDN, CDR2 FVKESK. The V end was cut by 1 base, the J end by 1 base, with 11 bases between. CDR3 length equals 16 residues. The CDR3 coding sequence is TGTGCCAGCAGCCAAGGCGCGGGGTGGGCCAAAAACATTCAGTACTTC. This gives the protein CASSQGAGWAKNIQYF.

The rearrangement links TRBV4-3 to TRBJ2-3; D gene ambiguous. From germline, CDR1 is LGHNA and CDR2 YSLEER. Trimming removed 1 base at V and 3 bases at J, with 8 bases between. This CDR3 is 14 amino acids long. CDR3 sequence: CASSQAFATDTQYF. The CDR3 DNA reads TGCGCCAGCAGCCAAGCTTTCGCTACAGATACGCAGTATTTT.

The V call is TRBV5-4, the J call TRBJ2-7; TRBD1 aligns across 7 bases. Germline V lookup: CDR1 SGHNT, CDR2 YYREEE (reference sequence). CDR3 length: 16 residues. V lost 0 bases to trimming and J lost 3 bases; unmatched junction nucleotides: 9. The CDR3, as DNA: TGTGCCAGCAGCTTGGGTACGTGGACAGGTAGCTACGAGCAGTACTTC. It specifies CASSLGTWTGSYEQYF.

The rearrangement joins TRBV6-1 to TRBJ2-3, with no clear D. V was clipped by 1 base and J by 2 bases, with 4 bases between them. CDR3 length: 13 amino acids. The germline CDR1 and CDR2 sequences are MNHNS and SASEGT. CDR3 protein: CASSEGFTDTQYF. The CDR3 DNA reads TGTGCCAGCAGTGAAGGATTCACAGATACGCAGTATTTT.

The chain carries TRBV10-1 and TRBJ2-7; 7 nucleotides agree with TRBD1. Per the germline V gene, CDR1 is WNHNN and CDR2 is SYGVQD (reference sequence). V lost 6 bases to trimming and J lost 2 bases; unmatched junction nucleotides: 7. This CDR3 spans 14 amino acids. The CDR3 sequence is CASRAGGPPYEQYF. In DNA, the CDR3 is TGCGCCAGCAGGGCAGGGGGACCACCCTACGAGCAGTACTTC.

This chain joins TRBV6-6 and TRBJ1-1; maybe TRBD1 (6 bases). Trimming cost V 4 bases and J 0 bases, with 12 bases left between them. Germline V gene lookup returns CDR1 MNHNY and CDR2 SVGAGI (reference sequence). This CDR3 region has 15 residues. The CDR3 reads CASSSWGGLNTEAFF. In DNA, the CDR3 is TGTGCCAGCAGTTCCTGGGGGGGCTTGAACACTGAAGCTTTCTTT.

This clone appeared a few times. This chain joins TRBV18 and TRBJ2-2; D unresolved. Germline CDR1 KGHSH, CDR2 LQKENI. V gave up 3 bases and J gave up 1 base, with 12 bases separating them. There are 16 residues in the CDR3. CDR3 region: CASSPESPRNTGELFF. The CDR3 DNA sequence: TGTGCCAGCTCACCGGAGAGCCCCAGGAACACCGGGGAGCTGTTTTTT. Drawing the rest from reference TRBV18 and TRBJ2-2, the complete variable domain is NAGVMQNPRHLVRRRGQEARLRCSPMKGHSHVYWYRQLPEEGLKFMVYLQKENIIDESGMPKERFSAEFPKEGPSILRIQQVVRGDSAAYFCASSPESPRNTGELFFGEGSRLTVL.

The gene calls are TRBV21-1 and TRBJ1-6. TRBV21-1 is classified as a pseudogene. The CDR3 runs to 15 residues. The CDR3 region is CASSPTGGRNSPLHF. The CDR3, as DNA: TGTGCCAGCAGCCCGACGGGTGGACGAAATTCACCCCTCCACTTT.

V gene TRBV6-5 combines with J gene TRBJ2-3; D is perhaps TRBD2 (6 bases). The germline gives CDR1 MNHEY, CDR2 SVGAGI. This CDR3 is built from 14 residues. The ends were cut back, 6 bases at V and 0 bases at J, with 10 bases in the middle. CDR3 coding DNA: TGTGCCAGCAGCACCCGGGAGAGCACAGATACGCAGTATTTT. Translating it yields CASSTRESTDTQYF.

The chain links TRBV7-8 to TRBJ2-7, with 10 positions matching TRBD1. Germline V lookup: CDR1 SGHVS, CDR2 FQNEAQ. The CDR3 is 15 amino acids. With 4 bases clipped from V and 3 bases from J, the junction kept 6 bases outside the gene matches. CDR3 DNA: TGTGCCAGCAGCTCCGCAGGACAGGGGGTCTACGAGCAGTACTTC. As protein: CASSSAGQGVYEQYF.

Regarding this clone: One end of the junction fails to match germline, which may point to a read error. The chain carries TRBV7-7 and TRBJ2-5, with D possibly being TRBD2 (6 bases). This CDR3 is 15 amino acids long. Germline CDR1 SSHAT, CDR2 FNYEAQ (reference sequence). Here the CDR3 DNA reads TGTGCTAGCAGCCCCGGGACTGGGGGGCAAGAGACCCAGTACTTC. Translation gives CASSPGTGGQETQYF.

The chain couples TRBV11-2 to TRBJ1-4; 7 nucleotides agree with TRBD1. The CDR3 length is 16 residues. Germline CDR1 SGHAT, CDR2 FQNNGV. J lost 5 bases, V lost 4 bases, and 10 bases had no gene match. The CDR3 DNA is TGTGCCAGCAGCTCCGTCGGGACAGCATTAAATGAAAAACTGTTTTTT. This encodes CASSSVGTALNEKLFF.

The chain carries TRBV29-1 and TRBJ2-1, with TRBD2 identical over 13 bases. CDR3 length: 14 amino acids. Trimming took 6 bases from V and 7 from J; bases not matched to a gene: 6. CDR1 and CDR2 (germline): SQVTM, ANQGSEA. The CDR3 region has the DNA TGCAGCGTCCTGGGACTAGCGGGGAGTAATGAGCAGTTCTTC. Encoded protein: CSVLGLAGSNEQFF.

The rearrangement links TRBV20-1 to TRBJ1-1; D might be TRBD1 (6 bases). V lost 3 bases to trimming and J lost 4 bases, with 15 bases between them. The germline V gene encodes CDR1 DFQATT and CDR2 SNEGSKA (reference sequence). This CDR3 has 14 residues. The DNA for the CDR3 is TGCAGTGCTAGTGTGGGGGCGAGAATCACTGAAGCTTTCTTT. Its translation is CSASVGARITEAFF.

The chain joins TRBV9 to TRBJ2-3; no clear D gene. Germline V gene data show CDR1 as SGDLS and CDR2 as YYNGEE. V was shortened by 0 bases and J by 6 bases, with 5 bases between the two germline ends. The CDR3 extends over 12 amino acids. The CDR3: CASSVGKDTQYF. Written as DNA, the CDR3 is TGTGCCAGCAGCGTAGGGAAGGATACGCAGTATTTT.

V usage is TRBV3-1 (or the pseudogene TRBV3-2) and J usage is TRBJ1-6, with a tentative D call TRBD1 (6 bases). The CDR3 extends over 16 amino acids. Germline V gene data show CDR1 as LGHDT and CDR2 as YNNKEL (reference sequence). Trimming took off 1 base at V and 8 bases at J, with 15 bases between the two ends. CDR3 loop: CASSQGSGGDDSPLHF. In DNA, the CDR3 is TGTGCCAGCAGCCAAGGGTCGGGGGGCGATGATTCACCCCTCCACTTT.

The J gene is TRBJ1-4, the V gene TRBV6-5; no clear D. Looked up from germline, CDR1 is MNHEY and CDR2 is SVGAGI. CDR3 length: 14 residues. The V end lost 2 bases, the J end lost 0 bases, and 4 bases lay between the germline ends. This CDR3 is CASSYGATNEKLFF. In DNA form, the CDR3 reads TGTGCCAGCAGTTACGGGGCAACTAATGAAAAACTGTTTTTT.

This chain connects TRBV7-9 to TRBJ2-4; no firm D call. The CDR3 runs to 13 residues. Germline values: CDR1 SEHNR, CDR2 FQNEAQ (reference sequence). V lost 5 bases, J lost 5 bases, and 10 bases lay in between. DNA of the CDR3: TGTGCCAGCAGCCTAGTTCCTGAAAACATTCAGTACTTC. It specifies CASSLVPENIQYF.

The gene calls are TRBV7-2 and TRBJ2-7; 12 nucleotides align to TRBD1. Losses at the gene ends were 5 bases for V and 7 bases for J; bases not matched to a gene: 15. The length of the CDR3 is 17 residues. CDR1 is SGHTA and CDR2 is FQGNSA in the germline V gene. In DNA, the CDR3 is TGTGCCAGCAGCCTAGGACCCCCGGGACAGGGGGCACGGGAGCAGTACTTC. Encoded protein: CASSLGPPGQGAREQYF.

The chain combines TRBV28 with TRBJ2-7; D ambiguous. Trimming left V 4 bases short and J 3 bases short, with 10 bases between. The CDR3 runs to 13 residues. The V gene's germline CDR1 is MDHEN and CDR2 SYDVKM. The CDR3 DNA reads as TGTGCCAGCAGTTCCGAGCCCCTCTACGAGCAGTACTTC. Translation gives CASSSEPLYEQYF.

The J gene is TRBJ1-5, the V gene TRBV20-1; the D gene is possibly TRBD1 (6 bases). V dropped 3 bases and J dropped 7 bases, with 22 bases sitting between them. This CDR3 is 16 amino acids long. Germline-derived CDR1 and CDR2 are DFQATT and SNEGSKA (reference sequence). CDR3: CSASLAAGGAVQPQHF. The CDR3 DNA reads TGCAGTGCTAGTTTGGCCGCGGGGGGCGCGGTACAGCCCCAGCATTTT.

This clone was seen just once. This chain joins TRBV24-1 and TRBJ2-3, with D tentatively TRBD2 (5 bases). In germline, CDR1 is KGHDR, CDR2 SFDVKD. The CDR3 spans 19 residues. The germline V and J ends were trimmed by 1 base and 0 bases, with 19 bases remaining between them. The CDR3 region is CATSDLSTAEVPSTDTQYF. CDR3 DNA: TGTGCCACCAGTGATTTATCAACAGCGGAGGTACCCAGCACAGATACGCAGTATTTT.

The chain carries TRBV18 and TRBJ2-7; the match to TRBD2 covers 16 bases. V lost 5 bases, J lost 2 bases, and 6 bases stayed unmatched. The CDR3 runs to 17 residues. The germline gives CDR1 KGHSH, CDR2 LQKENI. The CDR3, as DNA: TGTGCCAGCTCAAGCGGGACTAGCGGGAGGGCCGCCTACGAGCAGTACTTC. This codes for CASSSGTSGRAAYEQYF. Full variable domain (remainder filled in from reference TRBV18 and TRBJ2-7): NAGVMQNPRHLVRRRGQEARLRCSPMKGHSHVYWYRQLPEEGLKFMVYLQKENIIDESGMPKERFSAEFPKEGPSILRIQQVVRGDSAAYFCASSSGTSGRAAYEQYFGPGTRLTVT.